The next 15 T cell receptor beta chains were all read from a single sample in a study of blood T cells in healthy people across ages. Using a J-beta primer mix together with a sample-barcoded 5' primer, a second PCR was run for roughly 6 to 11 cycles. TCRdb independently ran MiXCR on the 5' RACE reads; one entry per CDR3 protein. The sample contains approximately 690,000 distinct CDR3 sequences, 45% to 65% of which appear only once. The material sequenced was blood. These receptors were taken from a man in his 60s in good health.

The chain couples TRBV28 to TRBJ2-7, with D uncertain. TRBJ2-5 explains the end of the DNA better; the J call may be wrong. The CDR3 covers 13 residues. Germline assignment: CDR1 MDHEN and CDR2 SYDVKM. Here the CDR3 reads CASSAEIQETQYF. CDR3 in DNA: TGTGCCAGCAGTGCAGAGATTCAAGAGACCCAGTACTTC.

This clonotype appeared a few times. The chain is built from TRBV9 and TRBJ2-7; a possible D gene is TRBD1 (5 bases). Germline V CDR1 and CDR2: SGDLS, YYNGEE. The CDR3 runs to 15 residues. Trimming removed 0 bases at V and 5 bases at J, with 15 bases between. CDR3 region: CASSVGGAYSHEQYF. CDR3 nucleotides: TGTGCCAGCAGCGTAGGGGGCGCCTACAGCCACGAGCAGTACTTC.

The chain carries TRBV28 and TRBJ1-4; D is unclear. Germline-derived CDR1 and CDR2 are MDHEN and SYDVKM. This CDR3 has 11 amino acids. With 7 bases removed from V and 5 bases from J, the gap between germline ends came to 5 bases. Written as DNA, the CDR3 is TGTGCCAGCACCCAGAATGAAAAACTGTTTTTT. Its translation is CASTQNEKLFF.

V usage is TRBV5-1 and J usage is TRBJ2-1; maybe TRBD1 (5 bases). Trimming removed 4 bases from V and 9 bases from J, with 14 bases in between. CDR1 and CDR2 (germline): SGHRS, YFSETQ. The CDR3 spans 13 residues. In DNA, the CDR3 is TGCGCCAGCAGCCTGCAGGGTGGCCGTGAGCAGTTCTTC. Its translation: CASSLQGGREQFF.

This clonotype was picked up one time. The rearrangement joins TRBV10-3 to TRBJ2-2; no clear D. Trimming left V 0 bases short and J 4 bases short, with 6 bases between. Germline CDR1 reads ENHRY; CDR2 reads SYGVKD. This CDR3 region has 14 residues. CDR3 region: CAISESLLTGELFF. The CDR3 DNA sequence: TGTGCCATCAGTGAGTCGTTACTCACCGGGGAGCTGTTTTTT.

V gene TRBV5-1 combines with J gene TRBJ1-2, with D possibly being TRBD1 (6 bases). The CDR3 covers 15 residues. The V end was cut by 4 bases, the J end by 7 bases, with 20 bases between. Germline V gene sequence: CDR1 SGHRS, CDR2 YFSETQ. This CDR3 reads CASSGGRGASGGYTF. The CDR3 DNA follows: TGCGCCAGCAGCGGGGGCCGTGGGGCCAGTGGTGGCTACACCTTC. Together with reference TRBV5-1 and TRBJ1-2, the CDR3 gives the full variable domain: KAGVTQTPRYLIKTRGQQVTLSCSPISGHRSVSWYQQTPGQGLQFLFEYFSETQRNKGNFPGRFSGRQFSNSRSEMNVSTLELGDSALYLCASSGGRGASGGYTFGSGTRLTVV.

The chain combines TRBV7-2 with TRBJ2-7, with D possibly TRBD1 on 6 matching bases. Germline V gives CDR1 SGHTA, CDR2 FQGNSA. The CDR3 length is 15 residues. Trimming left V 5 bases short and J 5 bases short, with 19 bases between. The CDR3 sequence is CASSRSGQGTHEQYF. CDR3 in DNA: TGTGCCAGCAGCCGCTCCGGGCAGGGGACCCACGAGCAGTACTTC.

The chain has TRBV29-1 and TRBJ2-5; 7 bases are shared with TRBD2. TRBJ2-7 explains the end of the DNA better; the J call may be wrong. The CDR3 runs to 11 residues. The germline V gene has CDR1 SQVTM and CDR2 ANQGSEA. For the CDR3, the DNA is TGCGGCGCTCAGACTAGCACCGAGCAGTACTTC. Encoded protein: CGAQTSTEQYF.

A word on this clonotype: Relative to the germline gene, one junction end is altered; a read error may explain this. V usage is TRBV6-6 and J usage is TRBJ1-1, with D perhaps TRBD1 (6 bases). This CDR3 is built from 12 residues. CDR1 MNHNY and CDR2 SVGAGI come from the germline V gene (reference sequence). CDR3 protein: CAAARGLTEVFF. The CDR3, as DNA: TGTGCCGCCGCCCGGGGGCTTACTGAAGTTTTCTTT.

The chain uses TRBV4-2 and TRBJ2-5; the D is unclear. The CDR3 is 12 residues long. V was pared by 0 bases and J by 7 bases, with 6 bases between. Germline lookup yields CDR1 LGHNA and CDR2 YNFKEQ. The CDR3 loop is CASSQELGTQYF. DNA for the CDR3: TGTGCCAGCAGCCAAGAGTTGGGGACCCAGTACTTC.

The chain employs TRBV12-3 or TRBV12-4 and TRBJ2-4, with 8 nucleotides matching TRBD1. The CDR3 has 15 amino acids. The V and J ends lost 5 bases and 2 bases, in that order; junction bases with no gene match: 5. The CDR3, as DNA: TGTGCCAGCAGTCTGGGACAGGCCCCCAAAAACATTCAGTACTTC. The encoded protein is CASSLGQAPKNIQYF.

A few counts support this clonotype. The V call is TRBV25-1, the J call TRBJ2-5; possible D gene TRBD2, 6 bases. The CDR3 runs 14 residues. The V gene lost 6 bases and the J gene lost 2 bases, with 13 bases spanning the gap. The germline V gene encodes CDR1 MGHDK and CDR2 SYGVNS. The CDR3 DNA reads as TGTGCCAGCAGCGCCTGGGCGGGGCAAGAGACCCAGTACTTC. Protein: CASSAWAGQETQYF. Complete variable domain (other parts from reference TRBV25-1 and TRBJ2-5): EADIYQTPRYLVIGTGKKITLECSQTMGHDKMYWYQQDPGMELHLIHYSYGVNSTEKGDLSSESTVSRIRTEHFPLTLESARPSHTSQYLCASSAWAGQETQYFGPGTRLLVL.

This chain joins TRBV27 and TRBJ2-2; 8 bases are a match to TRBD2. Germline trimming cut 6 bases from V and 7 bases from J; bases unmatched to any gene: 10. Germline lookup yields CDR1 MNHEY and CDR2 SMNVEV (reference sequence). The CDR3 has 15 residues. CDR3 sequence (DNA): TGTGCCAGCAGGACCGGGACTAGAATTGGCGGGGAGCTGTTTTTT. It codes for CASRTGTRIGGELFF.

The gene calls are TRBV6-2 or TRBV6-3 and TRBJ2-7; no definite D call. This CDR3 contains 16 residues. Germline V gene data show CDR1 as MNHEY and CDR2 as SVGEGT. Trimming removed 6 bases at V and 0 bases at J, with 18 bases between. The CDR3 loop is CASSPWNWMSSYEQYF. CDR3 bases: TGTGCCAGCAGCCCCTGGAACTGGATGAGCTCCTACGAGCAGTACTTC.

The chain uses TRBV28 and TRBJ1-4, with D uncertain. V gave up 3 bases and J gave up 7 bases, with 3 bases separating them. There are 11 residues in the CDR3. Looked up from germline, CDR1 is MDHEN and CDR2 is SYDVKM. CDR3 in amino acids: CASSFSEKLFF. The CDR3 DNA reads TGTGCCAGCAGTTTTTCTGAAAAACTGTTTTTT.